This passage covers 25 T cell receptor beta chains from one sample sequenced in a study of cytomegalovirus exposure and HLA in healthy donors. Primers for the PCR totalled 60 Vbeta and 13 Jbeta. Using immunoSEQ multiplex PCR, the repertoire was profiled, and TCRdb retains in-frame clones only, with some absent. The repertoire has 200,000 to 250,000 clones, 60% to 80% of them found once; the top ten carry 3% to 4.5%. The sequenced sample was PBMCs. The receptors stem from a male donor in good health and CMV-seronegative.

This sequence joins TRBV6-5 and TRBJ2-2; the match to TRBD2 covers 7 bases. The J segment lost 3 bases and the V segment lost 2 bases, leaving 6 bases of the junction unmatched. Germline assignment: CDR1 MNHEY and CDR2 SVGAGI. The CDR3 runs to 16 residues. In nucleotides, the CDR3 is TGTGCCAGCAGTTACACGACTAGCCGATACACCGGGGAGCTGTTTTTT. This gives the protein CASSYTTSRYTGELFF.

CDR3 DNA: TGCGCCAGCTCAAGCACCGGGACACCGACCTACGAGCAGTACTTC. Encoded protein: CASSSTGTPTYEQYF. The chain is built from TRBV5-1 and TRBJ2-7, with D possibly matching TRBD1 (6 bases). V lost 7 bases to trimming and J lost 2 bases, with 19 bases between them. The germline V gene encodes CDR1 SGHRS and CDR2 YFSETQ. The CDR3 length is 15 residues. The full variable domain, in which reference TRBV5-1 and TRBJ2-7 provide the parts outside the CDR3, is KAGVTQTPRYLIKTRGQQVTLSCSPISGHRSVSWYQQTPGQGLQFLFEYFSETQRNKGNFPGRFSGRQFSNSRSEMNVSTLELGDSALYLCASSSTGTPTYEQYFGPGTRLTVT.

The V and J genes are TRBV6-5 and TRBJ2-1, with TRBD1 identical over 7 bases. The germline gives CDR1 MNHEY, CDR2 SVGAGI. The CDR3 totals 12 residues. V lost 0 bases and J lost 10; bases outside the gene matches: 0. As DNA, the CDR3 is TGTGCCAGCAGTTACTCAGGGGGCGAGCAGTTCTTC. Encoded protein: CASSYSGGEQFF.

The CDR3 bases are TGTGCCAGCAGCCAAGAAGGGGAAACCACAGATACGCAGTATTTT. Amino acid sequence: CASSQEGETTDTQYF. V is TRBV4-2 and J is TRBJ2-3; D is perhaps TRBD1 (5 bases). The ends were cut back, 0 bases at V and 2 bases at J, with 9 bases in the middle. The CDR3 totals 15 residues. In germline, CDR1 is LGHNA, CDR2 YNFKEQ.

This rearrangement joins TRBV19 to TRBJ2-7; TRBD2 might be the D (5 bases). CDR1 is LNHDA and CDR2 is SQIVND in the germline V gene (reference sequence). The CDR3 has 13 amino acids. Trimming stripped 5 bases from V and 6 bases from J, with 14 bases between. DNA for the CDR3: TGTGCCAGTAGTCCTGAGAGACGGGGCGAGCAGTACTTC. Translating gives CASSPERRGEQYF.

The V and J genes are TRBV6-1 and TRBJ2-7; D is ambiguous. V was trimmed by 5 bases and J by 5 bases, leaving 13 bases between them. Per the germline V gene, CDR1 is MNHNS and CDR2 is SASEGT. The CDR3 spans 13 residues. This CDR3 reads CASSIERPHEQYF. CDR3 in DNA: TGTGCCAGCAGTATCGAGAGGCCGCACGAGCAGTACTTC.

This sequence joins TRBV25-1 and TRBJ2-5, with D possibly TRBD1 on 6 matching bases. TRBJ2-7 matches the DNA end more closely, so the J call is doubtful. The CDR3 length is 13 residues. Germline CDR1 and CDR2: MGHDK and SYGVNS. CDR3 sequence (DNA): TGTGCCAGCAGGAGGGGGTCGTTCTACGAGCAGTACTTC. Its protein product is CASRRGSFYEQYF.

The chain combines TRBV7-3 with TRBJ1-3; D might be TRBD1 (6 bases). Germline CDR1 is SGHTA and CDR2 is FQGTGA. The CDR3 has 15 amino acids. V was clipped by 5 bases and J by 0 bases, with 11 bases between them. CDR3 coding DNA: TGTGCCAGCAGCATCACAGGGAACTCTGGAAACACCATATATTTT. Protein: CASSITGNSGNTIYF.

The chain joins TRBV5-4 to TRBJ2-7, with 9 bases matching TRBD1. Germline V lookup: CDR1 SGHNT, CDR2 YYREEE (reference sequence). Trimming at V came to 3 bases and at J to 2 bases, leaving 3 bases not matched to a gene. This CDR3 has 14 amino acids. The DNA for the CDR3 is TGTGCCAGCAGCTCGTACAGGGGGCCCTACGAGCAGTACTTC. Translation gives CASSSYRGPYEQYF.

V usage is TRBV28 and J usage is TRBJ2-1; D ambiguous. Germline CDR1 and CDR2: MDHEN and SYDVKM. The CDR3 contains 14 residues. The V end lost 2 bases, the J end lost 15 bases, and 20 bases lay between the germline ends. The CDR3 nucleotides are TGTGCCAGCAGTTTACTTTATGCGGCGGAGCCTCTGTTCTTC. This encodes CASSLLYAAEPLFF.

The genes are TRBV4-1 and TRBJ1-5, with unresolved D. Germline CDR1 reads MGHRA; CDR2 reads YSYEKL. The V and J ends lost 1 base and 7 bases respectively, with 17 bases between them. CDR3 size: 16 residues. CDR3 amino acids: CASSQVSGDVGQPQHF. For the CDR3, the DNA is TGCGCCAGCAGCCAAGTCTCGGGAGACGTCGGCCAGCCCCAGCATTTT.

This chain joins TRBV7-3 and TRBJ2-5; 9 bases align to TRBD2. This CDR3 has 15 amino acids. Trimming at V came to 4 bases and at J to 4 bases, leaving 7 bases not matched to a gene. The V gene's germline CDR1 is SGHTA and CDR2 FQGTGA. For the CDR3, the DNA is TGTGCCAGCAGCTCTTCCGGGACTAGCAGAGAGACCCAGTACTTC. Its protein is CASSSSGTSRETQYF.

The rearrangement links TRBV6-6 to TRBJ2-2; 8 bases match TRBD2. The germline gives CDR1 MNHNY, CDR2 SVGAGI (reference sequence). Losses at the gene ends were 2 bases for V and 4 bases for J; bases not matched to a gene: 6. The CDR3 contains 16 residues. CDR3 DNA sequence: TGTGCCAGCAGTTACGAGTCACTAGCGGTCACCGGGGAGCTGTTTTTT. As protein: CASSYESLAVTGELFF.

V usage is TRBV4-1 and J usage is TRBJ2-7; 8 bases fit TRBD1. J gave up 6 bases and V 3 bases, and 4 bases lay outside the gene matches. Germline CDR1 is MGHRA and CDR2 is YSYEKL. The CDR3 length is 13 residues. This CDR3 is CASSHGQGAEQYF. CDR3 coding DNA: TGCGCCAGCAGCCACGGACAGGGTGCCGAGCAGTACTTC.

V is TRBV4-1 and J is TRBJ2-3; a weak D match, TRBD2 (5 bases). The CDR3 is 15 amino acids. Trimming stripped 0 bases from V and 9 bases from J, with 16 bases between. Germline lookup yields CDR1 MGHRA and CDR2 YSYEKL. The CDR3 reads CASSQEETSGLTQYF. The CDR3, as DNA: TGCGCCAGCAGCCAAGAGGAGACGTCGGGGTTAACGCAGTATTTT.

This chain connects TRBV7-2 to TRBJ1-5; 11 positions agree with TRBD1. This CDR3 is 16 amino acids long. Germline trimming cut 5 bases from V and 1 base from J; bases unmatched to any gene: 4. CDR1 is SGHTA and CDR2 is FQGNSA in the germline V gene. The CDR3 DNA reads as TGTGCCAGCAGCCCCCGGGACAGGGGGAGCAATCAGCCCCAGCATTTT. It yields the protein CASSPRDRGSNQPQHF.

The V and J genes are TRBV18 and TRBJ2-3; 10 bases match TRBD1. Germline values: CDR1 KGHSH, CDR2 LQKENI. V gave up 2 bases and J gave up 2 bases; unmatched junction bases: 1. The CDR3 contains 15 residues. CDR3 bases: TGTGCCAGCTCACCAGGGACAGGGGCCACAGATACGCAGTATTTT. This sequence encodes CASSPGTGATDTQYF.

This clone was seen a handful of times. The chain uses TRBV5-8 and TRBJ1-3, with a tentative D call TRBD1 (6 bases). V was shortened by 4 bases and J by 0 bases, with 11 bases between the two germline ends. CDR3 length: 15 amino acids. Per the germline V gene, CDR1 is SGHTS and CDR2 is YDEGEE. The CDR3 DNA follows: TGTGCCAGCAGCAAACAGGGACACTCTGGAAACACCATATATTTT. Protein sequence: CASSKQGHSGNTIYF.

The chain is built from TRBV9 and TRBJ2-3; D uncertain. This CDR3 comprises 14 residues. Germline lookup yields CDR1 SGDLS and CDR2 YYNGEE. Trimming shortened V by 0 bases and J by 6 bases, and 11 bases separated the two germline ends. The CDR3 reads CASSVEMSGDTQYF. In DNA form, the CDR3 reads TGTGCCAGCAGCGTAGAAATGTCCGGGGATACGCAGTATTTT.

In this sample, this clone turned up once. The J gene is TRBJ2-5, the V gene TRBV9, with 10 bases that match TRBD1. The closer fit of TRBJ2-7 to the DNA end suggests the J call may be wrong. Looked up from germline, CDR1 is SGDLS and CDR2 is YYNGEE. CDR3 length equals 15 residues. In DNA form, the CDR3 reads TGTGCCAGCAGCGTTCTTGGGGACAGGGGCTACGAGCAGTACTTC. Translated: CASSVLGDRGYEQYF.

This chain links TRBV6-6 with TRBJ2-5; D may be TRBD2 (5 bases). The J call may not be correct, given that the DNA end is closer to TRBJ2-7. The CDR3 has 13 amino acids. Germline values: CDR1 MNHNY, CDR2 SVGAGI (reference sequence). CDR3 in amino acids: CASLPGVGYEQYF. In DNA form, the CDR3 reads TGTGCCAGCTTACCCGGGGTAGGCTACGAGCAGTACTTC.

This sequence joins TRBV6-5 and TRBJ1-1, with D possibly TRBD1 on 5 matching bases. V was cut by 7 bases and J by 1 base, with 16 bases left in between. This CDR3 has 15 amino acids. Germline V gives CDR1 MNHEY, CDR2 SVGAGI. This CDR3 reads CASTPGGSTNTEAFF. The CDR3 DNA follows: TGTGCCAGCACCCCGGGGGGTTCGACGAACACTGAAGCTTTCTTT.

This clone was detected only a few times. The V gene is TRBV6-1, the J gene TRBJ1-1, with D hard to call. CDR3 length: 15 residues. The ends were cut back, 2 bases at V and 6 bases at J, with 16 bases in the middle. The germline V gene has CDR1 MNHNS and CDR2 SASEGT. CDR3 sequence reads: CASSETVEVRSEAFF. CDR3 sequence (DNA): TGTGCCAGCAGTGAAACGGTTGAGGTTCGGTCTGAAGCTTTCTTT.

CDR3 region: CASWEHTEAFF. CDR3 coding DNA: TGTGCCAGCTGGGAGCACACTGAAGCTTTCTTT. The rearrangement uses TRBV6-5 and TRBJ1-1; D call uncertain. The CDR3 is 11 amino acids. V was shortened by 8 bases and J by 3 bases, with 7 bases between the two germline ends. The germline gives CDR1 MNHEY, CDR2 SVGAGI.

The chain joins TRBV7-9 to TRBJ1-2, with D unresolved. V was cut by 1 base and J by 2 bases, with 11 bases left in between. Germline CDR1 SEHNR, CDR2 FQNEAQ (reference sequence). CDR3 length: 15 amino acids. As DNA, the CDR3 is TGTGCCAGCAGCTTAGTTCGCAGGCCCAACTATGGCTACACCTTC. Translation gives CASSLVRRPNYGYTF.